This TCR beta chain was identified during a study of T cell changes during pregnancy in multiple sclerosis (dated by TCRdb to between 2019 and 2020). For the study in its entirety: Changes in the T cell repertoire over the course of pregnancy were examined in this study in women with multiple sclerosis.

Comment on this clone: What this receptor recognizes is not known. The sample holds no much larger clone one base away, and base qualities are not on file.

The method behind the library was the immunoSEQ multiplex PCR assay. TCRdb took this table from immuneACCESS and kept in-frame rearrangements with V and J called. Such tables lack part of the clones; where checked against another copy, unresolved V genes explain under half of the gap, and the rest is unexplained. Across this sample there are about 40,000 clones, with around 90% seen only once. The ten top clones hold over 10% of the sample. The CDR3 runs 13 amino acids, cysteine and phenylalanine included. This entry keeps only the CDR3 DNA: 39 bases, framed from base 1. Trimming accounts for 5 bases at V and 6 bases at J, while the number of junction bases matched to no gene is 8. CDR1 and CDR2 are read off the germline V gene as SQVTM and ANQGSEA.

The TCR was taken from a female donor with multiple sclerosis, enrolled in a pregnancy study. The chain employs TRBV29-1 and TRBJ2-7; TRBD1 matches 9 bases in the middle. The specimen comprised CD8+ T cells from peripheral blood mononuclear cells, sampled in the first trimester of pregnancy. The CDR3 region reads CSVRTGDRGEQYF. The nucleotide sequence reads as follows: TGCAGCGTTAGGACAGGGGACCGTGGCGAGCAGTACTTC.